This TCR beta chain was profiled in a study of T cells in Graves' hyperthyroidism and ophthalmopathy. RNA transcripts yielded amplified TCR beta CDR3 regions. Primed by the HTBI set, a first-round RT-PCR was run on the TCR CDR3. TCRdb called the multiplex PCR reads again in MiXCR, with one record for every CDR3 protein. The sample yields about 210,000 distinct CDR3 sequences, over 15% seen once. The germline CDR1 and CDR2 sequences are WSHSY and SAAADI. Deletions cut 4 bases from V and 3 bases from J, with 12 bases between. This CDR3 is built from 14 residues. The chain recombines TRBV10-2 with TRBJ1-2; D is perhaps TRBD1 (5 bases). The sequenced sample was blood. This sequence originates from a man in his forties or fifties with Graves' hyperthyroidism. In DNA, the CDR3 is TGCGCCAGCAGTGGGGACGGAATTTACTATGGCTACACCTTC. Encoded protein: CASSGDGIYYGYTF.